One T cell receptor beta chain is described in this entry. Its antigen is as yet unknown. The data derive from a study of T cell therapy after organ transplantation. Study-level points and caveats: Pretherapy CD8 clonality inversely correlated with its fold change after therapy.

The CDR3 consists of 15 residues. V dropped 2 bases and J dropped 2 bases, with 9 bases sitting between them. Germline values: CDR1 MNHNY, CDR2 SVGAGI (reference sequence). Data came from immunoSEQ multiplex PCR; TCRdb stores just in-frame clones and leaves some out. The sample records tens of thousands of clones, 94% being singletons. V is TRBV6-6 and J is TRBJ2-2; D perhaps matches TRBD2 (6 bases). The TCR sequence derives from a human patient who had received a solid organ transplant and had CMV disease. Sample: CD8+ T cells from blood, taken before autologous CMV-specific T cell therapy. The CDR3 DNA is TGTGCCAGCAGTTACGACGGGAGAAACACCGGGGAGCTGTTTTTT. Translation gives CASSYDGRNTGELFF.